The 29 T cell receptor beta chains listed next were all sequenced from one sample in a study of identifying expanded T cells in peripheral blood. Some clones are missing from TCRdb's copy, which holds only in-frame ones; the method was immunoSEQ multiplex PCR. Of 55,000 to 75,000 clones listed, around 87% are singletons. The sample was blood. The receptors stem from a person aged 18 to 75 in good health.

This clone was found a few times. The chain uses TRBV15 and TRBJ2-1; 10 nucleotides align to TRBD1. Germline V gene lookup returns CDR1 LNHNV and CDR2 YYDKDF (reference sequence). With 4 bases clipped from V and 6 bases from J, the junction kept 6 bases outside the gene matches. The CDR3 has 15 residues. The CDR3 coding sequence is TGTGCCACCAGCACCGGGACAGGGGTTAGCAATGAGCAGTTCTTC. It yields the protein CATSTGTGVSNEQFF. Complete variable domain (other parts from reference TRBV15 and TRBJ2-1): DAMVIQNPRYQVTQFGKPVTLSCSQTLNHNVMYWYQQKSSQAPKLLFHYYDKDFNNEADTPDNFQSRRPNTSFCFLDIRSPGLGDTAMYLCATSTGTGVSNEQFFGPGTRLTVL.

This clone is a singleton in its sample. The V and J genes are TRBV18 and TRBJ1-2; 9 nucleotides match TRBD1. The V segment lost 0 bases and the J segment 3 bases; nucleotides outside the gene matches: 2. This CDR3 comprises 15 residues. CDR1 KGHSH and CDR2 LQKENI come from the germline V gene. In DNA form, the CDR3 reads TGTGCCAGCTCACCACCGGGACAGGGAGACTATGGCTACACCTTC. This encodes CASSPPGQGDYGYTF.

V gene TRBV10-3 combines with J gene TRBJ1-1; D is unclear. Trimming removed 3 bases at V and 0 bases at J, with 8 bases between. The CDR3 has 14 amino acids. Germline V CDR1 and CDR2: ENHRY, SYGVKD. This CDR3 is CAISDPGVNTEAFF. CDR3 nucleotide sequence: TGTGCCATCAGTGATCCGGGTGTGAACACTGAAGCTTTCTTT.

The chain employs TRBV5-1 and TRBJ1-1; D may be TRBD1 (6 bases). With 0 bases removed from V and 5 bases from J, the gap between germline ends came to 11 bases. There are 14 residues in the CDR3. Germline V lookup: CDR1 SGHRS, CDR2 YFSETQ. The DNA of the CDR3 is TGCGCCAGCAGCTTGGTTGCAGGGGAGACTGAAGCTTTCTTT. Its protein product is CASSLVAGETEAFF.

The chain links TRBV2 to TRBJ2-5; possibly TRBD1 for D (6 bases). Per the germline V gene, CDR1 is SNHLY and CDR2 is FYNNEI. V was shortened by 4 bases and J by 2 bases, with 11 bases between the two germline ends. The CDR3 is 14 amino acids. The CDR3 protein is CASSVQGEQETQYF. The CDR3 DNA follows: TGTGCCAGCAGTGTACAGGGTGAACAAGAGACCCAGTACTTC.

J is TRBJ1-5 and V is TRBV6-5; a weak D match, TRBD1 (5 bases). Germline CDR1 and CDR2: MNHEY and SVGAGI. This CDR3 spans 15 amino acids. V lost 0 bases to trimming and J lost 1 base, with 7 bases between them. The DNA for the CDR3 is TGTGCCAGCAGTTACTCGGGGCGAAGCAATCAGCCCCAGCATTTT. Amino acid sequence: CASSYSGRSNQPQHF.

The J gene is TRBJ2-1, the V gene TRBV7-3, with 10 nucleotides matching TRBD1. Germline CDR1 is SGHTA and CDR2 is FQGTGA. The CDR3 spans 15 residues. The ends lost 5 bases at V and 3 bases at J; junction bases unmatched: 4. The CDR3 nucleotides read TGTGCCAGCAGCCCGGACAGGGGGAACTACAATGAGCAGTTCTTC. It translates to CASSPDRGNYNEQFF. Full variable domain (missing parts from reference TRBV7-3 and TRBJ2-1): GAGVSQTPSNKVTEKGKYVELRCDPISGHTALYWYRQSLGQGPEFLIYFQGTGAADDSGLPNDRFFAVRPEGSVSTLKIQRTERGDSAVYLCASSPDRGNYNEQFFGPGTRLTVL.

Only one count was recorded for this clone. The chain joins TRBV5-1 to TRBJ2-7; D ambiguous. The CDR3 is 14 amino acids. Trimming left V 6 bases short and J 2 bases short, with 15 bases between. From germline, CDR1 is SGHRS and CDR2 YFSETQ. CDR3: CASNSGGATYEQYF. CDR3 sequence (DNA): TGCGCCAGCAACTCTGGTGGCGCTACCTACGAGCAGTACTTC.

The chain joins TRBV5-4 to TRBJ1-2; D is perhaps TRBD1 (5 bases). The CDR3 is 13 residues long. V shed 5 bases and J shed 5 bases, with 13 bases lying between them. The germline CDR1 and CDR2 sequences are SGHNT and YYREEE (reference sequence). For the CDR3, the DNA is TGTGCCAGCAGTATGGGGCAGCAGTATGGCTACACCTTC. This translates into CASSMGQQYGYTF.

CDR3 residues: CASSLARDYNEQFF. The CDR3 nucleotides read TGCGCCAGCAGCTTGGCTAGGGACTACAATGAGCAGTTCTTC. This rearrangement joins TRBV5-1 to TRBJ2-1, with unresolved D. The V end was cut by 0 bases, the J end by 3 bases, with 7 bases between. Germline loops: CDR1 SGHRS, CDR2 YFSETQ. This CDR3 region has 14 residues.

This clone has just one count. This CDR3 is CASSLGSGGYNEQFF. CDR3 sequence (DNA): TGTGCCAGCAGCTTAGGTAGCGGAGGATACAATGAGCAGTTCTTC. The chain recombines TRBV7-3 with TRBJ2-1, with D possibly matching TRBD2 (6 bases). Germline values: CDR1 SGHTA, CDR2 FQGTGA. Trimming pared 2 bases from V and 4 bases from J, leaving 12 bases between. This CDR3 is 15 amino acids long. Together with reference TRBV7-3 and TRBJ2-1, the CDR3 gives the full variable domain: GAGVSQTPSNKVTEKGKYVELRCDPISGHTALYWYRQSLGQGPEFLIYFQGTGAADDSGLPNDRFFAVRPEGSVSTLKIQRTERGDSAVYLCASSLGSGGYNEQFFGPGTRLTVL.

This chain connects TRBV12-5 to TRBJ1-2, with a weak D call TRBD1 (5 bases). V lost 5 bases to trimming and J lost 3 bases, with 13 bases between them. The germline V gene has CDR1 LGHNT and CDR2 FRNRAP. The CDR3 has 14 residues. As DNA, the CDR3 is TGTGCTAGTGGTACGGCCTCAGGGCACTATGGCTACACCTTC. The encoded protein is CASGTASGHYGYTF.

CDR3 region: CASSEPTGSTNTGELFF. The CDR3 DNA reads TGTGCCAGCAGCGAACCTACAGGATCAACGAACACCGGGGAGCTGTTTTTT. The V and J genes are TRBV9 and TRBJ2-2, with D possibly matching TRBD1 (5 bases). Per the germline V gene, CDR1 is SGDLS and CDR2 is YYNGEE. The CDR3 is 17 residues long. Deletions cut 3 bases from V and 0 bases from J, with 15 bases between.

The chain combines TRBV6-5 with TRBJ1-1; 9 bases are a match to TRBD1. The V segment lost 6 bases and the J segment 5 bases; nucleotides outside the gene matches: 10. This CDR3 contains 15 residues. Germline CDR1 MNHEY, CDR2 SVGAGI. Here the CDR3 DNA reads TGTGCCAGCAGGCGTCCGGGACAGGGAGGTACTGAAGCTTTCTTT. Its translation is CASRRPGQGGTEAFF.

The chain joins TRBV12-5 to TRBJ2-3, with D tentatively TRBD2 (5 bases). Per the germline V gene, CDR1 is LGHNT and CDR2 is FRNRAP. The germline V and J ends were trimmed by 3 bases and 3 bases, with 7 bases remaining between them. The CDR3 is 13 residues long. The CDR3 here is CASGLWETDTQYF. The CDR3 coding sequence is TGTGCTAGTGGTTTATGGGAGACAGATACGCAGTATTTT.

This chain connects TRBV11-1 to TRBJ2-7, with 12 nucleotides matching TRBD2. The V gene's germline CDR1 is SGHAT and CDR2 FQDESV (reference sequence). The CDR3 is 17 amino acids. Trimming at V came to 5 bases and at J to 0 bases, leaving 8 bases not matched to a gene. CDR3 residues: CASSEGLAGSSSYEQYF. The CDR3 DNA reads TGTGCCAGCAGCGAAGGACTAGCGGGGTCCAGCTCCTACGAGCAGTACTTC.

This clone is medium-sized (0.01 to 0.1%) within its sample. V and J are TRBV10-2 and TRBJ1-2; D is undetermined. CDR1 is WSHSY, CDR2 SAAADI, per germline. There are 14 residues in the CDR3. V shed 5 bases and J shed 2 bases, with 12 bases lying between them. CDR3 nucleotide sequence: TGCGCCAGCAGTCCATTACAGAGCAACTATGGCTACACCTTC. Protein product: CASSPLQSNYGYTF.

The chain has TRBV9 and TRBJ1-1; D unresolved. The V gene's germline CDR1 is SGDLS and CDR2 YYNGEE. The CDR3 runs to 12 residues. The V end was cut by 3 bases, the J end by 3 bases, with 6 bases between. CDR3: CASSEPHTEAFF. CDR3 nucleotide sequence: TGTGCCAGCAGCGAACCTCACACTGAAGCTTTCTTT.

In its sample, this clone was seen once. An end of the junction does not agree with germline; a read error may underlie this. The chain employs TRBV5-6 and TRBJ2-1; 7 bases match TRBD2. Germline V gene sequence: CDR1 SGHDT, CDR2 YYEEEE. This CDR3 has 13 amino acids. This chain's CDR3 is CASSPGGLSLHLF. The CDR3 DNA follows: TGTGCCAGCAGTCCCGGGGGACTATCTCTCCACCTCTTC.

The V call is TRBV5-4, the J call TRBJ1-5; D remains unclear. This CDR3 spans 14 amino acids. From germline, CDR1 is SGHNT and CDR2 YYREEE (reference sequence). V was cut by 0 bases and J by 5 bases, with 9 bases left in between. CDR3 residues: CASSLAGVDQPQHF. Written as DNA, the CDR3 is TGTGCCAGCAGCTTGGCGGGAGTTGATCAGCCCCAGCATTTT.

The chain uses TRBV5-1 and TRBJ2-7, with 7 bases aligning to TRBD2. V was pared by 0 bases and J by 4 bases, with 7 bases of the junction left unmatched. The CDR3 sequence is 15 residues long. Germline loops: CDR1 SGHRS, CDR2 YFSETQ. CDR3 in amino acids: CASSLGTRTLYEQYF. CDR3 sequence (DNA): TGCGCCAGCAGCTTGGGGACTAGGACGCTATACGAGCAGTACTTC.

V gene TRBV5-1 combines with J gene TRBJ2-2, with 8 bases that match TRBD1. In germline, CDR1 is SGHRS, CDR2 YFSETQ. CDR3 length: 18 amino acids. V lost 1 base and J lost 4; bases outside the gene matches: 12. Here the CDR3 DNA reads TGCGCCAGCAGCTTGATGGCAGGGGGCGTGGGATCCACCGGGGAGCTGTTTTTT. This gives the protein CASSLMAGGVGSTGELFF.

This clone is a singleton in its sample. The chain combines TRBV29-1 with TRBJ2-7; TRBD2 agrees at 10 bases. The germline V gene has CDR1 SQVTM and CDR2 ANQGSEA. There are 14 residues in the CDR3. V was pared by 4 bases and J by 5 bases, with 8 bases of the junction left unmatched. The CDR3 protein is CSVGGLAGEHEQYF. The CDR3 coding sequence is TGCAGCGTTGGGGGGCTAGCGGGAGAACACGAGCAGTACTTC.

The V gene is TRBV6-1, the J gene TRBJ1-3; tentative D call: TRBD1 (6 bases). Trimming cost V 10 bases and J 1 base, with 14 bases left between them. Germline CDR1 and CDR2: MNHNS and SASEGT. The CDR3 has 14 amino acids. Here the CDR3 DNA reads TGTGCCATATCAATGACAGGATCTGGAAACACCATATATTTT. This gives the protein CAISMTGSGNTIYF.

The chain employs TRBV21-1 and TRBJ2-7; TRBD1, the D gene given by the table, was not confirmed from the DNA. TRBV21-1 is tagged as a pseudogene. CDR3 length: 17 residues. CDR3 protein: CASSKALRDRGCYEQYF. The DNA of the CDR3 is TGTGCCAGCAGCAAAGCGCTCCGGGACAGGGGGTGCTACGAGCAGTACTTC.

The CDR3 sequence: CASSLGTSGSYNEQFF. The CDR3 region has the DNA TGTGCCAGCAGCTTAGGGACTAGCGGCTCCTACAATGAGCAGTTCTTC. The genes are TRBV7-2 and TRBJ2-1, with TRBD2 matching over 10 bases. Germline V gene lookup returns CDR1 SGHTA and CDR2 FQGNSA. Trimming cost V 1 base and J 0 bases; bases outside gene matches: 0. CDR3 length: 16 amino acids.

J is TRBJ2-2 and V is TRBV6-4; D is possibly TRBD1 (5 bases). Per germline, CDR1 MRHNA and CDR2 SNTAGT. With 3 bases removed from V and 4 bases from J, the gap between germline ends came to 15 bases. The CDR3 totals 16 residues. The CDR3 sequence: CASSEGAAASTGELFF. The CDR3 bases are TGTGCCAGCAGTGAAGGGGCGGCCGCGAGCACCGGGGAGCTGTTTTTT.

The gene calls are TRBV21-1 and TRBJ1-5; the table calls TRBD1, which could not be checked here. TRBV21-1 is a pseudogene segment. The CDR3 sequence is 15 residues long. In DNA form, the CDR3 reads TGTGCCAGCAGCAGAGACAGGGATAGCAATCAGCCCCAGCATTTT. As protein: CASSRDRDSNQPQHF.

The CDR3 region is CASSYSRGQTSYEQYF. The CDR3 DNA sequence: TGTGCCAGCAGTTACTCCCGAGGCCAGACTTCCTACGAGCAGTACTTC. V and J are TRBV6-6 and TRBJ2-7; D is unclear. Germline V CDR1 and CDR2: MNHNY, SVGAGI (reference sequence). The CDR3 is 16 residues long. V lost 0 bases to trimming and J lost 1 base, with 13 bases between them.